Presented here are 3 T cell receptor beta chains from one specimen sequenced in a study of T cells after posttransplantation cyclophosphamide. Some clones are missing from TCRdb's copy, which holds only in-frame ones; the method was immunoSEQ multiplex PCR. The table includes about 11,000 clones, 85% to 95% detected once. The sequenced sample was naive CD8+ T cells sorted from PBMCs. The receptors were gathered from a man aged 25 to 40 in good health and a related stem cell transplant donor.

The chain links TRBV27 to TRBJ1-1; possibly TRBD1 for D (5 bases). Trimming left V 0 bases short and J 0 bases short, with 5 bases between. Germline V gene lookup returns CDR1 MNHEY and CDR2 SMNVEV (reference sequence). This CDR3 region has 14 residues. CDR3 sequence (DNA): TGTGCCAGCAGTTTATCAGGGGTGAACACTGAAGCTTTCTTT. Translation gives CASSLSGVNTEAFF.

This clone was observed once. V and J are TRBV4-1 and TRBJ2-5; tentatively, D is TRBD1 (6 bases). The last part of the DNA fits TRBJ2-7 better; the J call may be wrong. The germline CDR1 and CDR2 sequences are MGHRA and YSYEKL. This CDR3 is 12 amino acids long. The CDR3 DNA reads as TGCGCCAGCAGCTCAACAGGGAGCGAGCAGTACTTC. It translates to CASSSTGSEQYF.

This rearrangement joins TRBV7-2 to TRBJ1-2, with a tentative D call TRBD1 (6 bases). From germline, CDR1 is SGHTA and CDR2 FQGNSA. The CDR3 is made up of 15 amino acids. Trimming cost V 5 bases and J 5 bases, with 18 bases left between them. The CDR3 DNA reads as TGTGCCAGCAGCGGCCTTGGGGGGGGCCGGTATGGCTACACCTTC. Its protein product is CASSGLGGGRYGYTF.